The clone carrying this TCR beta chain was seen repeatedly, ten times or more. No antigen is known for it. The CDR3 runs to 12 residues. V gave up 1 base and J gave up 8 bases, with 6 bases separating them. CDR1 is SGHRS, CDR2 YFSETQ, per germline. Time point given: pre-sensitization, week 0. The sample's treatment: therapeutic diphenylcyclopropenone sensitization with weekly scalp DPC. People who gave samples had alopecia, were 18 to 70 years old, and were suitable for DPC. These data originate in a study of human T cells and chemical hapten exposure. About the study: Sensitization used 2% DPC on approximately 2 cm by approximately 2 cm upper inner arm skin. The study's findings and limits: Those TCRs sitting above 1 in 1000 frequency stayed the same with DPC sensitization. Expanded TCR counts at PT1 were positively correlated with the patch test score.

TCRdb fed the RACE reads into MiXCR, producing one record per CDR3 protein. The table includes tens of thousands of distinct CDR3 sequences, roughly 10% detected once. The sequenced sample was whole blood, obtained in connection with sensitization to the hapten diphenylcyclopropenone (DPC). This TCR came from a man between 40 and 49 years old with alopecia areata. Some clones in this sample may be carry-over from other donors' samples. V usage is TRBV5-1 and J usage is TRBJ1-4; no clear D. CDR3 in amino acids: CASSLHGEKLFF. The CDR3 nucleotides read TGCGCCAGCAGCTTGCACGGGGAAAAACTGTTTTTT.